This note documents a single T cell receptor (beta chain) sequence. Its matching antigen is unknown. This record comes from a study of PD-L1 blockade in urothelial cancer. Turning to the study itself: Dosed intravenously at 1,200 mg every 3 weeks, atezolizumab was initiated by patients in the mid-2010s. When blood samples were assessed, the median T cell count was about 130,000. General study results and limits: A below-median TCR clonality in blood before treatment predicted better survival.

Sequencing used immunoSEQ multiplex PCR; TCRdb keeps in-frame clones, though not all of them. The sample has under 60,000 clones; approximately 86% are singletons. The CDR3 has 15 amino acids. Per germline, CDR1 MNHNS and CDR2 SASEGT. J lost 0 bases, V lost 6 bases, and 3 bases had no gene match. Time point given: peripheral blood 6 weeks after treatment start. Here the sequenced sample was PBMCs, taken around atezolizumab (anti-PD-L1) treatment. J is TRBJ2-2 and V is TRBV6-1; 8 bases match TRBD1. The source of this sequence is a man in his 60s with urothelial cancer. The CDR3 sequence: CASSLQGANTGELFF. As DNA, the CDR3 is TGTGCCAGCAGCCTACAGGGGGCGAACACCGGGGAGCTGTTTTTT.